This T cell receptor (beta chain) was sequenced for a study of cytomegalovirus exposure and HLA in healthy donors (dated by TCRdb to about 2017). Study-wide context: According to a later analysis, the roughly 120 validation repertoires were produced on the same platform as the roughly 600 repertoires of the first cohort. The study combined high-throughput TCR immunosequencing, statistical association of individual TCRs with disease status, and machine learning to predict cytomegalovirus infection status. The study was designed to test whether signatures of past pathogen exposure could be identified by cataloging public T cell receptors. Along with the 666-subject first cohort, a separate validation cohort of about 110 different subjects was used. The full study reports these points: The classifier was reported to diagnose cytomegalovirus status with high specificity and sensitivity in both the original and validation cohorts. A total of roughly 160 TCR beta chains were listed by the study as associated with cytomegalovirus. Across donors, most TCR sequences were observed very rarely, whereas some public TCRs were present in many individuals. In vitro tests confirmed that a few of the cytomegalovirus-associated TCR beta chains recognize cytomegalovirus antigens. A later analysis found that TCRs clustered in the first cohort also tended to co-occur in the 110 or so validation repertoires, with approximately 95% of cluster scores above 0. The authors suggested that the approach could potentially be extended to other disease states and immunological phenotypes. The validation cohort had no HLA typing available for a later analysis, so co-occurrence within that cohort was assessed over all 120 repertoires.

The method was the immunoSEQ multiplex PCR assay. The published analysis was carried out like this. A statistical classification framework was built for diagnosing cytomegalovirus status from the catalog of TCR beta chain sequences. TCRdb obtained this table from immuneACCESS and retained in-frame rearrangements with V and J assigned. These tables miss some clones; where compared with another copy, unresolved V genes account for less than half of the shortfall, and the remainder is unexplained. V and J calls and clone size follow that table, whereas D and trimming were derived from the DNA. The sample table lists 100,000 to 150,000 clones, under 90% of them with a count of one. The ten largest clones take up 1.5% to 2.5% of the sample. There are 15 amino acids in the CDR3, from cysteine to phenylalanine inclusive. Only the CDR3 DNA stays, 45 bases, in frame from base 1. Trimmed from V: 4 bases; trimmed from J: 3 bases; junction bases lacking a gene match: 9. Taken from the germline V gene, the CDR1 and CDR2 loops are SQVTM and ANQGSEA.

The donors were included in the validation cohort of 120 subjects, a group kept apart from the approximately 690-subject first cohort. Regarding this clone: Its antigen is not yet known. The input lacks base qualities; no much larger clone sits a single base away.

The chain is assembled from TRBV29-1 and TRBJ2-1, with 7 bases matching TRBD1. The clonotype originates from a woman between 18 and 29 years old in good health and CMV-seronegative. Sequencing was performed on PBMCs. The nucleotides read TGCAGCGTTGTGGTTCCGAGACAGGGCTACAATGAGCAGTTCTTC. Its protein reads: CSVVVPRQGYNEQFF.